These 2 T cell receptor beta chains originate from one sample sequenced in a study of blood T cell repertoires in COVID-19. Data came from immunoSEQ multiplex PCR; TCRdb stores just in-frame clones and leaves some out. This sample has about 270,000 clones, with 86% found just once. Sequenced input: peripheral blood. Receptors originate from a woman aged 55-75 years who had recovered from COVID-19.

V gene TRBV3-1 (or the pseudogene TRBV3-2) combines with J gene TRBJ1-4; D gene ambiguous. Germline values: CDR1 LGHDT, CDR2 YNNKEL (reference sequence). This CDR3 has 16 amino acids. V was trimmed by 1 base and J by 10 bases, leaving 19 bases between them. The CDR3 sequence: CASSQGLGLRLVKLFF. In DNA form, the CDR3 reads TGTGCCAGCAGCCAAGGTCTGGGCCTCCGGTTAGTAAAACTGTTTTTT.

The V gene is TRBV7-2, the J gene TRBJ2-1; possible D gene TRBD2, 7 bases. CDR1 is SGHTA and CDR2 is FQGNSA in the germline V gene. The CDR3 sequence is 13 residues long. Trimming stripped 5 bases from V and 10 bases from J, with 15 bases between. This chain's CDR3 is CASSRERGAEQFF. DNA for the CDR3: TGTGCCAGCAGCCGAGAACGGGGGGCAGAGCAGTTCTTC. Complete variable domain (other parts from reference TRBV7-2 and TRBJ2-1): GAGVSQSPSNKVTEKGKDVELRCDPISGHTALYWYRQSLGQGLEFLIYFQGNSAPDKSGLPSDRFSAERTGGSVSTLTIQRTQQEDSAVYLCASSRERGAEQFFGPGTRLTVL.